This T cell receptor beta chain was recorded in a study of blood T cell repertoires in COVID-19. The germline V gene has CDR1 SEHNR and CDR2 FQNEAQ (reference sequence). This CDR3 is built from 17 residues. V was pared by 3 bases and J by 0 bases, with 17 bases between. As handled by the study authors: How many nucleated cells were present was estimated from reference gene primer amplification. TCRdb's copy holds only in-frame clones and misses some; the assay was immunoSEQ multiplex PCR. Clone size and the V and J calls come from that table; the DNA yielded D and trimming. The table shows around 160,000 clones, with 88% occurring only once.

The sequencing sample was made of peripheral blood. This chain uses TRBV7-9 with TRBJ2-5, with a tentative D call TRBD1 (5 bases). This clonotype originated in a human donor in a cohort sampled during active COVID-19. The CDR3 DNA is TGTGCCAGCAGCTTCTTGGGCCGGATGACAGACCAAGAGACCCAGTACTTC. This translates into CASSFLGRMTDQETQYF.